The 6 T cell receptor beta chains presented below share a single source sample, sequenced in a study of T cells after yellow fever vaccination. TCRdb analysed the 5' RACE reads with MiXCR anew, one entry per CDR3 protein. The table includes about 350,000 distinct CDR3 sequences, about an eighth detected once. The sample here was CD4+ T cells sorted from PBMCs, taken 15 days after the yellow fever booster vaccination. The receptor source for this set is a man between 18 and 35 years old who received the YFV17D yellow fever vaccine.

The chain couples TRBV5-1 to TRBJ2-3; 12 bases agree with TRBD2. J was trimmed by 3 bases and V by 3 bases; bases with no gene match: 5. This CDR3 has 16 amino acids. CDR1 is SGHRS and CDR2 is YFSETQ in the germline V gene. In DNA, the CDR3 is TGCGCCAGCAGCTCTAGCGGGGGGGCCGTGACAGATACGCAGTATTTT. Translated, it gives CASSSSGGAVTDTQYF. Together with reference TRBV5-1 and TRBJ2-3, the CDR3 gives the full variable domain: KAGVTQTPRYLIKTRGQQVTLSCSPISGHRSVSWYQQTPGQGLQFLFEYFSETQRNKGNFPGRFSGRQFSNSRSEMNVSTLELGDSALYLCASSSSGGAVTDTQYFGPGTRLTVL.

Many counts were recorded for this clonotype. The CDR3 nucleotides read TGCAGTGCTAGGGGGGGTGGGAATCAGCCCCAGCATTTT. Encoded protein: CSARGGGNQPQHF. The chain is built from TRBV20-1 and TRBJ1-5; a weak D match, TRBD1 (5 bases). Trimming cost V 3 bases and J 4 bases, with 10 bases left between them. The CDR3 runs 13 residues. Germline V gene data show CDR1 as DFQATT and CDR2 as SNEGSKA (reference sequence).

This clonotype appeared a few times. The chain has TRBV30 and TRBJ1-5, with a weak D call TRBD1 (6 bases). Trimming stripped 5 bases from V and 4 bases from J, with 12 bases between. The germline V gene has CDR1 GTSNPN and CDR2 SVGIG (reference sequence). The length of the CDR3 is 13 residues. For the CDR3, the DNA is TGTGCCTGGGAGCCTGGGACAAATCAGCCCCAGCATTTT. Amino acid sequence: CAWEPGTNQPQHF.

The J gene is TRBJ2-1, the V gene TRBV24-1; D possibly corresponds to TRBD2 (5 bases). Germline CDR1 is KGHDR and CDR2 is SFDVKD. V shed 3 bases and J shed 6 bases, with 14 bases lying between them. This CDR3 comprises 15 residues. CDR3 in DNA: TGTGCCACCAGTGATCCCGGACTGTTTTCCAATGAGCAGTTCTTC. Translated, it gives CATSDPGLFSNEQFF.

The J gene is TRBJ2-2, the V gene TRBV5-1, with a tentative D call TRBD1 (5 bases). The germline gives CDR1 SGHRS, CDR2 YFSETQ. V dropped 4 bases and J dropped 0 bases, with 28 bases sitting between them. There are 21 residues in the CDR3. CDR3 sequence (DNA): TGCGCCAGCAGCACCACTCCTCCAGGGTGGGGTATTGACACGAACACCGGGGAGCTGTTTTTT. Translated, it gives CASSTTPPGWGIDTNTGELFF.

The table lists this clonotype with many counts. This CDR3 reads CASSLPIRTSLPSEQFF. The CDR3 DNA is TGTGCCAGCAGCTTACCCATCCGGACTAGCCTACCCTCTGAGCAGTTCTTC. The chain uses TRBV7-9 and TRBJ2-1; 8 nucleotides line up with TRBD2. The CDR3 has 17 amino acids. Germline values: CDR1 SEHNR, CDR2 FQNEAQ (reference sequence). With 2 bases clipped from V and 9 bases from J, the junction kept 15 bases outside the gene matches.